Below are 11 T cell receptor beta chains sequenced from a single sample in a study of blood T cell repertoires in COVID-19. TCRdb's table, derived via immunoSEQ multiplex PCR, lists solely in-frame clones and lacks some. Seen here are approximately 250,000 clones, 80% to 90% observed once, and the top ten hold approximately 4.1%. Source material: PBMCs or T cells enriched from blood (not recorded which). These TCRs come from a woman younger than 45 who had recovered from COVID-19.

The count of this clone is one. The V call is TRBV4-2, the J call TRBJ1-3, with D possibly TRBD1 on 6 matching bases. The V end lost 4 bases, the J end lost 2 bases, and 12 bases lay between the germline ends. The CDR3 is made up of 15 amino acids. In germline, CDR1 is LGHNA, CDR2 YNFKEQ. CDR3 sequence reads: CASSRPGDTGNTIYF. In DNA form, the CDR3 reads TGTGCCAGCAGCCGACCAGGGGATACTGGAAACACCATATATTTT.

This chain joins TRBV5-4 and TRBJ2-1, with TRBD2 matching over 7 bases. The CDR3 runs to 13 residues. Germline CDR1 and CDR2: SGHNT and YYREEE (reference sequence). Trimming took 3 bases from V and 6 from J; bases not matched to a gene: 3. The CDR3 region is CASSWRLANEQFF. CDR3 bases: TGTGCCAGCAGCTGGAGACTAGCCAATGAGCAGTTCTTC. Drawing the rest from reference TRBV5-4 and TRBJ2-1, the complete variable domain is ETGVTQSPTHLIKTRGQQVTLRCSSQSGHNTVSWYQQALGQGPQFIFQYYREEENGRGNFPPRFSGLQFPNYSSELNVNALELDDSALYLCASSWRLANEQFFGPGTRLTVL.

CDR3 nucleotide sequence: TGTGCCTGGAGCAGGGGGCAGGGGGATACGCAGTATTTT. Its translation: CAWSRGQGDTQYF. The V call is TRBV30, the J call TRBJ2-3; TRBD1 agrees at 8 bases. The CDR3 spans 13 residues. Germline values: CDR1 GTSNPN, CDR2 SVGIG (reference sequence). V lost 3 bases, J lost 6 bases, and 5 bases stayed unmatched.

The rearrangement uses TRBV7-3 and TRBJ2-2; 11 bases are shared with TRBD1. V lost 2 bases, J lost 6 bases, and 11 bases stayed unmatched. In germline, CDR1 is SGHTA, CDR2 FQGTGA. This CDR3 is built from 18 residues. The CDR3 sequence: CASSLRVPGTGGPGELFF. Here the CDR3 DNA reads TGTGCCAGCAGCTTACGGGTTCCCGGGACAGGGGGGCCCGGGGAGCTGTTTTTT. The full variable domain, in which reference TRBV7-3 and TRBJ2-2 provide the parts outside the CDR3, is GAGVSQTPSNKVTEKGKYVELRCDPISGHTALYWYRQSLGQGPEFLIYFQGTGAADDSGLPNDRFFAVRPEGSVSTLKIQRTERGDSAVYLCASSLRVPGTGGPGELFFGEGSRLTVL.

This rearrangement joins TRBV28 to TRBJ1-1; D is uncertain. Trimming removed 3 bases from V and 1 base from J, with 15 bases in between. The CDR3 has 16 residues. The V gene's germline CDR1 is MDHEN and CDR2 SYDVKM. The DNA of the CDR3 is TGTGCCAGCAGTTTCGGAGGCAGAGAAAAGAACACTGAAGCTTTCTTT. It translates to CASSFGGREKNTEAFF.

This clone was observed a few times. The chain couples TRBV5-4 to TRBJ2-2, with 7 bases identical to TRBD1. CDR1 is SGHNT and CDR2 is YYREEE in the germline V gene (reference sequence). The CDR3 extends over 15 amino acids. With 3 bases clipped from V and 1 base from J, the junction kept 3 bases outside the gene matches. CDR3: CASSSTGWNTGELFF. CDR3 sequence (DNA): TGTGCCAGCAGCTCGACAGGGTGGAACACCGGGGAGCTGTTTTTT. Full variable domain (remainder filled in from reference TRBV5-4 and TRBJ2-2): ETGVTQSPTHLIKTRGQQVTLRCSSQSGHNTVSWYQQALGQGPQFIFQYYREEENGRGNFPPRFSGLQFPNYSSELNVNALELDDSALYLCASSSTGWNTGELFFGEGSRLTVL.

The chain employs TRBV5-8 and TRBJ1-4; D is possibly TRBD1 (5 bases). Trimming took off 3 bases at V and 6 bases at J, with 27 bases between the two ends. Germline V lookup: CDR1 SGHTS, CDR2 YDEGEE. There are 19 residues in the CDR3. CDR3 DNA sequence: TGTGCCAGCAGCTGGGGAGGGTACAGCGTGGGGCCCCTTGATGAAAAACTGTTTTTT. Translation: CASSWGGYSVGPLDEKLFF.

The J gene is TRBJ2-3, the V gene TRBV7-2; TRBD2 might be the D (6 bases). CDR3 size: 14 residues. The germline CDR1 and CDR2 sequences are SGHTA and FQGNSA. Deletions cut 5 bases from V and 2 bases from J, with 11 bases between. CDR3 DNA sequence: TGTGCCAGCAGCCCCGGACTATTCACAGATACGCAGTATTTT. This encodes CASSPGLFTDTQYF.

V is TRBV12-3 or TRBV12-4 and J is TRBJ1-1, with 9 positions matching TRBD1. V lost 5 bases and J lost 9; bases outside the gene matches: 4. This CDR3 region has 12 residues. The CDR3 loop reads CASSTDRGKAFF. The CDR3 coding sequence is TGTGCCAGCAGTACGGACAGGGGAAAAGCTTTCTTT.

The CDR3 loop reads CASSAQGAIGEAFF. DNA for the CDR3: TGTGCCAGCAGCGCACAGGGGGCGATAGGTGAAGCTTTCTTT. The V call is TRBV9, the J call TRBJ1-1; 9 bases map to TRBD1. Per germline, CDR1 SGDLS and CDR2 YYNGEE. This CDR3 has 14 amino acids. The V gene end was trimmed by 3 bases and the J gene end by 7 bases; junction bases not matched to a gene: 7.

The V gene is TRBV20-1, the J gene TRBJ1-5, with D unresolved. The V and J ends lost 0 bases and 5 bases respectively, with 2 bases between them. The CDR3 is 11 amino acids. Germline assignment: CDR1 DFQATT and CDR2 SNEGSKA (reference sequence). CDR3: CSARDDQPQHF. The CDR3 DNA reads TGCAGTGCTAGAGACGATCAGCCCCAGCATTTT.